This T cell receptor (beta chain) derives from a study of blood T cell repertoires in COVID-19. This CDR3 contains 15 residues. V lost 0 bases to trimming and J lost 8 bases; unmatched junction nucleotides: 7. Germline lookup yields CDR1 LGHNA and CDR2 YSLEER. Profiling relied on immunoSEQ multiplex PCR, and the TCRdb table lists in-frame clones only, not all of them. This sample carries some 180,000 clones, more than 75% of them seen once, and the ten largest clones take roughly 2%. Input material: peripheral blood. The receptor's source is a man in his fifties or sixties who had recovered from COVID-19. The rearrangement joins TRBV4-3 to TRBJ2-1; 7 bases map to TRBD2. CDR3 in amino acids: CASSQEGRESDEQFF. DNA of the CDR3: TGCGCCAGCAGCCAAGAAGGGCGGGAGAGCGATGAGCAGTTCTTC.